This T cell receptor beta chain was sequenced for a study of cytomegalovirus exposure and HLA in healthy donors. Study outcomes and limitations: The study recorded more than 150 TCR beta chains that were cytomegalovirus-associated. Being productive about 87% or about 30% of the time was typical of most TCR beta V segments in an earlier analysis. Cytomegalovirus status was reportedly diagnosed by the classifier with high sensitivity and specificity. Across donors, sequencing depth was assumed by presence/absence analyses to be roughly uniform.

The length of the CDR3 is 13 residues. Trimming took off 10 bases at V and 0 bases at J, with 12 bases between the two ends. In germline, CDR1 is MNHEY, CDR2 SMNVEV (reference sequence). PCR was performed using 60 Vbeta and 13 Jbeta primers. The protocol was immunoSEQ multiplex PCR, while the TCRdb copy is restricted to in-frame clones and leaves out a portion. The data show over 150,000 clones, around 79% seen once. Notes on this clone: Its target is not known.

The chain has TRBV27 and TRBJ1-1; D gene ambiguous. This receptor was obtained from a male donor in good health and CMV-seropositive. Sequencing input: PBMCs. This CDR3 is CATAPTVNTEAFF. CDR3 sequence (DNA): TGTGCCACCGCCCCTACAGTGAACACTGAAGCTTTCTTT.